This T cell receptor (beta chain) is from a study of CD8 T cells in ankylosing spondylitis. Regarding the study as a whole: The study identified a TCR beta motif of fewer than 10 highly homologous variants that appeared characteristic of ankylosing spondylitis blood.

In regard to this clonotype: Its matching antigen is unknown.

Quantitative barcoded 5'-RACE was used to prepare TCR beta libraries. Each CDR3 protein is one row after TCRdb ran MiXCR on the 5' RACE reads. The sample consists of roughly 440,000 distinct CDR3 sequences, roughly 15% of them appearing once. V was shortened by 0 bases and J by 4 bases, with 10 bases between the two germline ends. This CDR3 has 15 residues. Germline CDR1 and CDR2: SGHRS and YFSETQ. This clonotype originated in a male donor with ankylosing spondylitis. Input material: blood, either unsorted or a sorted T cell fraction (not recorded which). This rearrangement joins TRBV5-1 to TRBJ2-2; D might be TRBD1 (6 bases). The CDR3 DNA sequence: TGCGCCAGCAGCTTGGAGGGGGACGGCACCGGGGAGCTGTTTTTT. This sequence encodes CASSLEGDGTGELFF.